The present entry profiles one TCR beta chain with its context. Its antigen is not identified. Looked up from germline, CDR1 is MGHRA and CDR2 is YSYEKL. The V gene lost 2 bases and the J gene lost 5 bases, with 10 bases spanning the gap. The CDR3 sequence is 15 residues long. The record originates from a study of Ad26.COV2.S vaccination and SARS-CoV-2 variants. Findings and limits, study-wide: Vaccinated individuals (as opposed to placebo recipients) had higher spike-specific TCR breadth. Comparability of non-spike TCR breadth was observed across vaccine and placebo recipients. The analyses of TCR breadth and depth may have understated the size of total T cell responses.

The treatment: some 20 received Ad26.COV2.S at low or high dose, single or two shots; roughly five received placebo; per-sample allocation not given. Sample collection was performed on day 63 after the first vaccine or placebo injection. Clones were sequenced by immunoSEQ multiplex PCR, and TCRdb holds only the in-frame ones, with some missing. The repertoire includes about 390,000 clones, more than 85% of them detected once, and 3.5% sits in the top ten. This clonotype was obtained from a person aged 18-65 years who received the Ad26.COV2.S COVID-19 vaccine or a placebo. Material: peripheral blood, obtained in a trial of Ad26.COV2.S vaccine versus placebo. J is TRBJ1-6 and V is TRBV4-1; D not certain. The CDR3 coding sequence is TGCGCCAGCAGCCAATTCACAGATAATAATTCACCCCTCCACTTT. This codes for CASSQFTDNNSPLHF.